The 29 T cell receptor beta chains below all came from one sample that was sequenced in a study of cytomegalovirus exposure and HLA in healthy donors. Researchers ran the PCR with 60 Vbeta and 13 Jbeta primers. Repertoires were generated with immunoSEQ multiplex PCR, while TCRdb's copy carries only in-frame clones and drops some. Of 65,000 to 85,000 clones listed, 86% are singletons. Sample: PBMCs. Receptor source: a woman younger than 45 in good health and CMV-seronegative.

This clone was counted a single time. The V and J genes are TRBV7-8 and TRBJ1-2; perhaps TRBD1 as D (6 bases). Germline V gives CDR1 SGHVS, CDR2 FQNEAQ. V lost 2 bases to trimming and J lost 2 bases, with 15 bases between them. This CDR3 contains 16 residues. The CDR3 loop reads CASSLRGQTLNYGYTF. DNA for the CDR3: TGTGCCAGCAGCTTACGAGGACAGACGTTGAACTATGGCTACACCTTC.

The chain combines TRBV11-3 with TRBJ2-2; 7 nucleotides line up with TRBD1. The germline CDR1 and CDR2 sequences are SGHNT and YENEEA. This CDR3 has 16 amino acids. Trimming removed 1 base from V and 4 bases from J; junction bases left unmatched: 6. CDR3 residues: CASSLGGPGGTGELFF. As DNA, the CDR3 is TGTGCCAGCAGCTTAGGAGGGCCAGGGGGCACCGGGGAGCTGTTTTTT.

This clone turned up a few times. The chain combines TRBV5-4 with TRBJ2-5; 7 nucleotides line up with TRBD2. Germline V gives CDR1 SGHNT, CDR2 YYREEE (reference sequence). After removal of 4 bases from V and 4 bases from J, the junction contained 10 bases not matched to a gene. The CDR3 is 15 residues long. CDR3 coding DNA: TGTGCCAGCAGCCCCGGAGGGAGGGCCGGAGAGACCCAGTACTTC. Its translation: CASSPGGRAGETQYF.

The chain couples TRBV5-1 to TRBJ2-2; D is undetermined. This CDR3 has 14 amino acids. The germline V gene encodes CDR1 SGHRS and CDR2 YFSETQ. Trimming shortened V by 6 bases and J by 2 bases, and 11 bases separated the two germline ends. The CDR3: CASTATVNTGELFF. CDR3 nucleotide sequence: TGCGCCAGCACCGCTACAGTAAACACCGGGGAGCTGTTTTTT. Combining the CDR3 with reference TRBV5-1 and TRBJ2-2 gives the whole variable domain KAGVTQTPRYLIKTRGQQVTLSCSPISGHRSVSWYQQTPGQGLQFLFEYFSETQRNKGNFPGRFSGRQFSNSRSEMNVSTLELGDSALYLCASTATVNTGELFFGEGSRLTVL.

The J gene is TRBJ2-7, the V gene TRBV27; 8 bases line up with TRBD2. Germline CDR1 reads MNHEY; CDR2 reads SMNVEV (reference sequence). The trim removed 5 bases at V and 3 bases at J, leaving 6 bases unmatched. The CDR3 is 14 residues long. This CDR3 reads CASSRLARNYEQYF. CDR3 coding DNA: TGTGCCAGCAGTCGACTAGCGAGAAACTACGAGCAGTACTTC.

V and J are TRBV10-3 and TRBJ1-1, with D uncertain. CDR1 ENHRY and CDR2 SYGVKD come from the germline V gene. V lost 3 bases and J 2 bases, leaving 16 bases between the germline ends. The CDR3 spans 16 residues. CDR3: CAISDLGAGLNTEAFF. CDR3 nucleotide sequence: TGTGCCATCAGTGATTTAGGAGCGGGATTAAACACTGAAGCTTTCTTT.

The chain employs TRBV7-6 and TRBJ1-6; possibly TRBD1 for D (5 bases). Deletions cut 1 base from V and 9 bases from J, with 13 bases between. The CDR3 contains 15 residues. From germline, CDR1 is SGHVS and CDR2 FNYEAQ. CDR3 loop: CASSLVAGGGSPLHF. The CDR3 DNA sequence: TGTGCCAGCAGCTTAGTAGCCGGGGGGGGTTCACCCCTCCACTTT.

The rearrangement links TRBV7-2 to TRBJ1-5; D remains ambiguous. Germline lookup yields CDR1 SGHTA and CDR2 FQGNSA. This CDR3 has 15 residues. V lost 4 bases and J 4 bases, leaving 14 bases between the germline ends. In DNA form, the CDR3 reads TGTGCCAGCAGCTCGGACTGGGGAGAAAATCAGCCCCAGCATTTT. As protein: CASSSDWGENQPQHF. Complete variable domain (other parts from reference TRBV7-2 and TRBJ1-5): GAGVSQSPSNKVTEKGKDVELRCDPISGHTALYWYRQSLGQGLEFLIYFQGNSAPDKSGLPSDRFSAERTGGSVSTLTIQRTQQEDSAVYLCASSSDWGENQPQHFGDGTRLSIL.

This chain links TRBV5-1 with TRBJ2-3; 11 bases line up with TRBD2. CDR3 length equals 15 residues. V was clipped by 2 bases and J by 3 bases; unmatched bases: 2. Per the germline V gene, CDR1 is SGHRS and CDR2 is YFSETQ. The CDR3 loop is CASSFSGRGTDTQYF. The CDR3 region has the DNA TGCGCCAGCAGCTTTAGCGGGAGGGGGACAGATACGCAGTATTTT.

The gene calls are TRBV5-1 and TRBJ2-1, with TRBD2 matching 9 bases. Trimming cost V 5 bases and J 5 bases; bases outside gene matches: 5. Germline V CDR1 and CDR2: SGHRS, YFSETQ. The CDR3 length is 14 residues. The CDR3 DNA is TGCGCCAGCAGAGAGGGACTAGCTGACAATGAGCAGTTCTTC. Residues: CASREGLADNEQFF.

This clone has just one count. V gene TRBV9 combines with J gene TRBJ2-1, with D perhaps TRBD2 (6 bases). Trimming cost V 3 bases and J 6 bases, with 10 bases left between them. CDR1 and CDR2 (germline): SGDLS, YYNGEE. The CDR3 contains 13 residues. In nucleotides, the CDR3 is TGTGCCAGCAGCGCCGGGACTTTCAATGAGCAGTTCTTC. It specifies CASSAGTFNEQFF.

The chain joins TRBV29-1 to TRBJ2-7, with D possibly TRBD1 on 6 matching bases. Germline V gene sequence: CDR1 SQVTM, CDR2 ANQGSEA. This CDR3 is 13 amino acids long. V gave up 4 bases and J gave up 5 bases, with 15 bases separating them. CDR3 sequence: CSVVRTVAHEQYF. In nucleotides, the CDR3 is TGCAGCGTTGTGAGGACAGTTGCCCACGAGCAGTACTTC.

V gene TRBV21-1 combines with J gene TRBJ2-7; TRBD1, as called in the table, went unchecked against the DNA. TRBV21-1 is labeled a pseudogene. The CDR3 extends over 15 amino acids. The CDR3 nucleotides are TGTGCCAGCAGCAAAGGGTCCAACCCAGGGTACGAGCAGTACTTC. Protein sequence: CASSKGSNPGYEQYF.

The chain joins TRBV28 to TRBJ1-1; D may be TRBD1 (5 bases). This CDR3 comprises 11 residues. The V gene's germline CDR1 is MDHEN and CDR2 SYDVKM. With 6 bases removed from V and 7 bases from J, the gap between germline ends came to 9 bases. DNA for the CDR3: TGTGCCAGCAGCTATCAGGGTGAAGCTTTCTTT. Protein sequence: CASSYQGEAFF.

CDR3 residues: CASSGLNQPQHF. As DNA, the CDR3 is TGTGCCAGCAGCGGTCTAAATCAGCCCCAGCATTTT. The chain couples TRBV27 to TRBJ1-5; the D is unclear. There are 12 residues in the CDR3. V lost 6 bases, J lost 4 bases, and 7 bases lay in between. Germline CDR1 MNHEY, CDR2 SMNVEV (reference sequence).

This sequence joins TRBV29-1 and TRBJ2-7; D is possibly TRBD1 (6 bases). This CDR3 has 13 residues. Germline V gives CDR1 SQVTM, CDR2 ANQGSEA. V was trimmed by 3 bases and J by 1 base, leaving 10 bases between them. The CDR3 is CSVEDSWSYEQYF. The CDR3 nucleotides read TGCAGCGTTGAGGACAGTTGGTCCTACGAGCAGTACTTC.

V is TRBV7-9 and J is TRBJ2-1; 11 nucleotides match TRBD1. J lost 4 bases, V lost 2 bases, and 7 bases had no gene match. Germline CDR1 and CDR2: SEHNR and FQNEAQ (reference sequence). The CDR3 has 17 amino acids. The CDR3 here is CASSLLPGQGGYNEQFF. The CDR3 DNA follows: TGTGCCAGCAGCTTACTTCCGGGACAGGGGGGGTACAATGAGCAGTTCTTC.

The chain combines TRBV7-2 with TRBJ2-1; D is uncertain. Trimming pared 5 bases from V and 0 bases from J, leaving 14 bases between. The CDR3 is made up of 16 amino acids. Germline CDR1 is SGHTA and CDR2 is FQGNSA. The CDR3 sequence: CASSPHGDSSYNEQFF. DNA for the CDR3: TGTGCCAGCAGCCCTCACGGAGATAGCTCCTACAATGAGCAGTTCTTC.

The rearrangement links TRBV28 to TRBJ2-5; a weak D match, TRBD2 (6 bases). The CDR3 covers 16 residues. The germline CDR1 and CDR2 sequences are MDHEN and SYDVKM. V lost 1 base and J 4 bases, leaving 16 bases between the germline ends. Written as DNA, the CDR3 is TGTGCCAGCAGTTTATATATCGGGAGTGGGGGAGAGACCCAGTACTTC. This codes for CASSLYIGSGGETQYF.

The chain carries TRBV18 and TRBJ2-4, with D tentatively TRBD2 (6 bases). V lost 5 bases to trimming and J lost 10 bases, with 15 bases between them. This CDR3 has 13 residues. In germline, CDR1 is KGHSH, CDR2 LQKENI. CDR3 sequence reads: CASSASARGIQYF. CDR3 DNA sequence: TGTGCCAGCTCAGCTAGCGCGAGGGGAATTCAGTACTTC.

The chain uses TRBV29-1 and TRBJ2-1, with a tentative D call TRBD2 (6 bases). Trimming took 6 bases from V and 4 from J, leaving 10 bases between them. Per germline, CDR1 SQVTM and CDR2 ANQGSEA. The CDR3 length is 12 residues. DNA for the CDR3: TGCAGCGTAGAGGACTATTACAATGAGCAGTTCTTC. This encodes CSVEDYYNEQFF.

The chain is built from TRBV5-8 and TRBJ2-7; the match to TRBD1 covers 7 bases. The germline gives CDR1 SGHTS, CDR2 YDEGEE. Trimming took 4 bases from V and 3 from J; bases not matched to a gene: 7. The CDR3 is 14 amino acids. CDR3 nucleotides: TGTGCCAGCAGCAAAAAACAGGGGAGCTACGAGCAGTACTTC. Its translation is CASSKKQGSYEQYF.

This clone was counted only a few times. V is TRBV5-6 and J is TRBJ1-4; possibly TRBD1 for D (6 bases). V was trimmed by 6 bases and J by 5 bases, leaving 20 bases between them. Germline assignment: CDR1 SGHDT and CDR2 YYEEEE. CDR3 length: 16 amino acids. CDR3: CASTMTADRRNEKLFF. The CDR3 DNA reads TGTGCCAGCACTATGACAGCGGACAGAAGAAATGAAAAACTGTTTTTT.

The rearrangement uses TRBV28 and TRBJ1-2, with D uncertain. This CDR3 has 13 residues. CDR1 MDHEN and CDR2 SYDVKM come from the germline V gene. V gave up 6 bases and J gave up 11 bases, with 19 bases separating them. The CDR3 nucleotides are TGTGCCAGCAGCCCCGAGGCGGGGAGGAGATACACCTTC. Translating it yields CASSPEAGRRYTF.

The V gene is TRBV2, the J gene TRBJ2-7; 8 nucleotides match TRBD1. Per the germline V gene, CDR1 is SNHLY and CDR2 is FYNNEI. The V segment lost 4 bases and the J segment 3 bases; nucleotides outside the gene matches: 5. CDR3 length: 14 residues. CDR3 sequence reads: CASSAHRGVYEQYF. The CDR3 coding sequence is TGTGCCAGCAGTGCGCACAGGGGGGTCTACGAGCAGTACTTC. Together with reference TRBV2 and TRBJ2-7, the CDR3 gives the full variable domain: EPEVTQTPSHQVTQMGQEVILRCVPISNHLYFYWYRQILGQKVEFLVSFYNNEISEKSEIFDDQFSVERPDGSNFTLKIRSTKLEDSAMYFCASSAHRGVYEQYFGPGTRLTVT.

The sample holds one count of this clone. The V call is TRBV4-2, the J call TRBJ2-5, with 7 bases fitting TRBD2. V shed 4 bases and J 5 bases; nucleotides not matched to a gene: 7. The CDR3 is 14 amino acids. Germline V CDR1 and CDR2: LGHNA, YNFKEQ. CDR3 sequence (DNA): TGTGCCAGCAGCCTAACTAGCGCGGATGAGACCCAGTACTTC. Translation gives CASSLTSADETQYF.

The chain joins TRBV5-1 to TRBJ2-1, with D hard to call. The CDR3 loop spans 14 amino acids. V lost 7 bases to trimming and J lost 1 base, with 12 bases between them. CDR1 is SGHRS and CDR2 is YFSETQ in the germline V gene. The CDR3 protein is CASALHSSYNEQFF. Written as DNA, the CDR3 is TGCGCCAGCGCTCTCCATAGTTCCTACAATGAGCAGTTCTTC.

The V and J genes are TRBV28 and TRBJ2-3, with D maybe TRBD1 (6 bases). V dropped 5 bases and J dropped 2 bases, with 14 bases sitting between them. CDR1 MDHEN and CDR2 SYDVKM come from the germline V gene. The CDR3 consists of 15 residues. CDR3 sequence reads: CASSRGLGNTDTQYF. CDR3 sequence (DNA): TGTGCCAGCAGTAGGGGGTTGGGGAACACAGATACGCAGTATTTT.

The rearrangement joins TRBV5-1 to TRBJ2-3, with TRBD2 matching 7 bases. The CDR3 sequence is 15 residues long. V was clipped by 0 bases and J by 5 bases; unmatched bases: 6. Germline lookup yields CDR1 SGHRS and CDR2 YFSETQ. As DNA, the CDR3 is TGCGCCAGCAGCTTGGGGAGCGGGATGGGAGATACGCAGTATTTT. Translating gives CASSLGSGMGDTQYF.